This T cell receptor beta chain was recovered during a study of blood T cell repertoires in COVID-19. Data came from immunoSEQ multiplex PCR; TCRdb stores just in-frame clones and leaves some out. The repertoire consists of some 100,000 clones, with under 90% occurring once and the leading ten covering approximately 7%. Germline values: CDR1 LNHDA, CDR2 SQIVND (reference sequence). After removal of 5 bases from V and 2 bases from J, the junction contained 6 bases not matched to a gene. This CDR3 spans 16 amino acids. The chain combines TRBV19 with TRBJ1-1, with 12 bases matching TRBD1. Sequenced: peripheral blood. This clonotype was obtained from a woman aged 50 to 60 with acute or convalescent COVID-19. The CDR3: CASSPLGQGANTEAFF. In nucleotides, the CDR3 is TGTGCCAGTAGTCCCCTGGGACAGGGGGCCAACACTGAAGCTTTCTTT.